This T cell receptor beta chain emerged from a study of T cell repertoires in cytomegalovirus infection. TCRdb called the reads again in MiXCR, with one record for every CDR3 protein. Of hundreds of thousands of distinct CDR3 sequences in the sample, around 35% were seen once. Comment on this clonotype: No antigen is known for it.

The CDR3 consists of 14 residues. V was clipped by 4 bases and J by 0 bases, with 9 bases between them. Germline V gene lookup returns CDR1 MNHEY and CDR2 SVGEGT. Specimen: cultured PBMCs, collected from culture after CMV antigen stimulation. This clonotype was obtained from a human donor in good health (CMV status not recorded). Some clones in this sample may be carry-over from other donors' samples. The V and J genes are TRBV6-2 or TRBV6-3 and TRBJ1-1; the D is unclear. Here the CDR3 reads CASSSYSVNTEAFF. The CDR3 DNA reads as TGTGCCAGCAGTTCCTACAGTGTGAACACTGAAGCTTTCTTT.